This T cell receptor beta chain is from a study of glioma-infiltrating T cells. Findings and limits, study-wide: Gliomas, especially low-grade, showed above-expected tissue-blood divergence; non-neoplastic patients showed below. Tissue and blood shared very few CDR3 sequences.

This clonotype was seen at least ten times. Antigen unknown. The iRepertoire nested amplicon-rescue multiplex PCR amplified TCR alpha and beta CDR3s from RNA. TCRdb ran MiXCR on the multiplex PCR reads and lists one entry per CDR3 protein. The sample yields approximately 45,000 distinct CDR3 sequences, about 22% seen once. The CDR3 is made up of 12 amino acids. Germline V CDR1 and CDR2: MNHNS, SASEGT. V trimming: 6 bases; J trimming: 9 bases; junction bases outside the gene matches: 4. Sequencing used glioma tissue, nonneoplastic brain tissue, or PBMCs (not recorded which). The chain has TRBV6-1 and TRBJ2-1; the match to TRBD2 covers 8 bases. The sequence derives from a human donor with low-grade glioma or glioblastoma, undergoing nonglioma brain surgery, or in good health (not recorded which). The CDR3 DNA sequence: TGTGCCAGCAGCTCGGGGGGGGTTGAGCAGTTCTTC. Residues: CASSSGGVEQFF.